The 4 T cell receptor beta chains presented below share a single source sample, sequenced in a study of blood T cells in healthy people across ages. Together with a sample-barcoded 5' primer, a J-beta primer mix was included in a second PCR lasting roughly 6 to 12 cycles. In TCRdb, the 5' RACE reads were re-called with MiXCR into one record per CDR3 protein. This table has about 1,400,000 distinct CDR3 sequences, approximately 59% appearing once. Sequencing was done on a sample of blood. These receptors were taken from a man younger than 35 in good health.

This chain uses TRBV10-3 with TRBJ1-1, with 7 positions matching TRBD1. Germline V gene sequence: CDR1 ENHRY, CDR2 SYGVKD. V lost 0 bases to trimming and J lost 5 bases; unmatched junction nucleotides: 12. CDR3 length: 17 amino acids. The CDR3 protein is CAISESVQGTVGTEAFF. Written as DNA, the CDR3 is TGTGCCATCAGTGAGTCGGTACAGGGGACAGTGGGGACTGAAGCTTTCTTT.

Only a few counts were recorded for this clonotype. The chain recombines TRBV4-1 with TRBJ2-5, with 9 bases fitting TRBD2. The J call may not be correct, given that the DNA end is closer to TRBJ2-7. The CDR3 is 15 amino acids. Germline CDR1 and CDR2: MGHRA and YSYEKL. The DNA for the CDR3 is TGCGCCAGCAGCCAAGGGTTGGGACTAGCCACCGAGCAGTACTTC. It codes for CASSQGLGLATEQYF.

This chain links TRBV20-1 with TRBJ2-5; D assignment may be TRBD1 or TRBD2 (6 bases each). This CDR3 has 15 residues. Germline-derived CDR1 and CDR2 are DFQATT and SNEGSKA (reference sequence). V was shortened by 0 bases and J by 11 bases, with 22 bases between the two germline ends. The CDR3 DNA is TGCAGTGCTAGAGATCGGAGGGGGATATACAATGAGCAGTACTTC. Translated, it gives CSARDRRGIYNEQYF.

V is TRBV3-1 and J is TRBJ2-1; D unclear. The V end lost 1 base, the J end lost 1 base, and 11 bases lay between the germline ends. The CDR3 runs to 16 residues. The germline V gene has CDR1 LGHDT and CDR2 YNNKEL (reference sequence). The CDR3 DNA reads as TGTGCCAGCAGCCAAGGGGGTGGGCTTTCCTACAATGAGCAGTTCTTC. Amino acids: CASSQGGGLSYNEQFF.